A single sample is the source of the 5 T cell receptor beta chains below, sequenced in a study of chemoradiotherapy in HPV16-positive cancers. TCRdb's copy holds only in-frame clones and misses some; the assay was immunoSEQ multiplex PCR. The sample carries 29,000 or so clones, approximately 91% recorded once. The sequencing here drew on blood, taken from a patient who underwent chemoradiotherapy. These receptors all come from a human donor with HPV-associated anogenital cancer.

The genes are TRBV25-1 and TRBJ1-3; 8 nucleotides match TRBD1. The V segment lost 6 bases and the J segment 9 bases; nucleotides outside the gene matches: 10. Germline lookup yields CDR1 MGHDK and CDR2 SYGVNS. This CDR3 comprises 14 residues. The CDR3 reads CASSVAGGRSTIYF. The CDR3 nucleotides read TGTGCCAGCAGCGTCGCAGGGGGCCGGAGCACCATATATTTT.

The J gene is TRBJ2-2, the V gene TRBV7-2, with a tentative D call TRBD1 (6 bases). Germline CDR1 and CDR2: SGHTA and FQGNSA. The V end was cut by 6 bases, the J end by 6 bases, with 8 bases between. This CDR3 spans 12 amino acids. CDR3: CASREGAGELFF. The CDR3, as DNA: TGTGCCAGCAGAGAGGGGGCCGGGGAGCTGTTTTTT.

The chain combines TRBV18 with TRBJ1-5; 8 positions agree with TRBD1. CDR1 is KGHSH, CDR2 LQKENI, per germline. The J segment lost 2 bases and the V segment lost 0 bases, leaving 0 bases of the junction unmatched. The CDR3 length is 15 residues. The CDR3, as DNA: TGTGCCAGCTCACCACCGGGACAGGGCAATCAGCCCCAGCATTTT. Encoded protein: CASSPPGQGNQPQHF.

The V and J genes are TRBV10-3 and TRBJ2-3; maybe TRBD2 (6 bases). This CDR3 is 16 amino acids long. Germline values: CDR1 ENHRY, CDR2 SYGVKD. V was cut by 8 bases and J by 0 bases, with 18 bases left in between. The CDR3 sequence is CAISGPTGTSTDTQYF. For the CDR3, the DNA is TGTGCCATCTCGGGCCCAACGGGGACTAGCACAGATACGCAGTATTTT.

The CDR3 DNA reads TGTGCCAGCAGCTTAGCGCCTACAGGGAACTATGGCTACACCTTC. This codes for CASSLAPTGNYGYTF. This sequence joins TRBV7-2 and TRBJ1-2, with D possibly TRBD1 on 6 matching bases. Trimming took off 0 bases at V and 2 bases at J, with 10 bases between the two ends. The CDR3 length is 15 residues. CDR1 is SGHTA, CDR2 FQGNSA, per germline. The full variable domain, rest sourced from reference TRBV7-2 and TRBJ1-2, is GAGVSQSPSNKVTEKGKDVELRCDPISGHTALYWYRQSLGQGLEFLIYFQGNSAPDKSGLPSDRFSAERTGGSVSTLTIQRTQQEDSAVYLCASSLAPTGNYGYTFGSGTRLTVV.